This entry features one T cell receptor (beta chain) sequence. This specimen comes from a study of control samples from healthy donors and cancer patients. Profiled with immunoSEQ multiplex PCR; TCRdb holds only in-frame clones, not every one. The sample holds some 100,000 clones; around nine tenths are singletons and the top ten take around 2.8%. The CDR3 covers 15 residues. Germline lookup yields CDR1 SGHKS and CDR2 YYEKEE (reference sequence). With 0 bases removed from V and 2 bases from J, the gap between germline ends came to 11 bases. This clonotype was obtained from a human donor in good health. The donor label of this sample is uncertain. What was sequenced was blood. The genes are TRBV5-5 and TRBJ2-5; D not certain. The CDR3 coding sequence is TGTGCCAGCAGCTTGGTAGCTTCCCTTCAAGAGACCCAGTACTTC. The encoded protein is CASSLVASLQETQYF.